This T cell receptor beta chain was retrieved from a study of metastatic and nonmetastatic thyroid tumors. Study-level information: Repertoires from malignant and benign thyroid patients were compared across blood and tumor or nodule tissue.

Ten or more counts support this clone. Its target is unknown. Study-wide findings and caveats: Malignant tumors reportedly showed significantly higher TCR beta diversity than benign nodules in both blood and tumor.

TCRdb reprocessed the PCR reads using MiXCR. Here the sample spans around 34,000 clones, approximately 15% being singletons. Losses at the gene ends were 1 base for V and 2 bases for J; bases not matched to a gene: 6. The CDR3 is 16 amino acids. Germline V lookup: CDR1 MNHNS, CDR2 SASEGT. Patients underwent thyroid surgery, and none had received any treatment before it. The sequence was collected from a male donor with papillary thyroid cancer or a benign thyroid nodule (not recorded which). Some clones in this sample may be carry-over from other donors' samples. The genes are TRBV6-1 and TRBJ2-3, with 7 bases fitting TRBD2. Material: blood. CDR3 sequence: CASSEGGRGNTDTQYF. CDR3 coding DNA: TGTGCCAGCAGTGAAGGAGGGCGGGGGAACACAGATACGCAGTATTTT.